Sequencing of this T cell receptor (beta chain) was carried out in a study of T cells in Graves' hyperthyroidism and ophthalmopathy. Whole-study results and caveats: The blood repertoire included most of the expanded thyroid clonotypes above 0.001.

This clonotype was detected ten times or more. Its antigen remains unidentified. RNA transcripts provided the source from which TCR beta CDR3 regions were amplified. TCR CDR3 regions were first amplified by RT-PCR with HTBI primers. Using its own MiXCR run on the multiplex PCR reads, TCRdb lists one record per CDR3 protein. Of some 690,000 distinct CDR3 sequences in the sample, 15% to 20% are singletons; the top ten hold around a sixth. The authors obtained PBMCs from 7.5 to 10 ml of fresh peripheral blood. Germline lookup yields CDR1 SGHRS and CDR2 YFSETQ. The CDR3 extends over 16 amino acids. Trimming took 2 bases from V and 3 from J, leaving 14 bases between them.

The sample consisted of blood. The genes are TRBV5-1 and TRBJ2-2; D is perhaps TRBD1 (6 bases). The receptor comes from a man aged 50-60 years with Graves' hyperthyroidism. The CDR3 DNA sequence: TGCGCCAGCAGCTTCTTAGGGGGAGAAGACACCGGGGAGCTGTTTTTT. It is translated as CASSFLGGEDTGELFF.